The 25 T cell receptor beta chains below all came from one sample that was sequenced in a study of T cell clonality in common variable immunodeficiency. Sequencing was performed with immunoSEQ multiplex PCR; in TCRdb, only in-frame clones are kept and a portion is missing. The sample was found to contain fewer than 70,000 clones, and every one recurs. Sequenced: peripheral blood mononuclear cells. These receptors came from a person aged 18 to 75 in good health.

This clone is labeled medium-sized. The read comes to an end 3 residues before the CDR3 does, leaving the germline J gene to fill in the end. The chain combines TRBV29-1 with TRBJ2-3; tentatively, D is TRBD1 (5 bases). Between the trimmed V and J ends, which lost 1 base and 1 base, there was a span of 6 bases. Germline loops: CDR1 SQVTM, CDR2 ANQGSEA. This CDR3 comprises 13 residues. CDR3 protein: CSVEVQGTDTQYF. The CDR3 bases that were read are TGCAGCGTTGAAGTACAGGGCACAGATACG.

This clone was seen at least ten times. The CDR3 here is CASRTSNEQFF. Incomplete CDR3 DNA: TGCGCCAGCAGAACTTCCAATGAG. The V call is TRBV5-1, the J call TRBJ2-1; no firm D call. Sequencing ends 3 residues short of the CDR3 end; the germline J gene provides the rest. Germline values: CDR1 SGHRS, CDR2 YFSETQ. The CDR3 is 11 residues long. Trimming removed 5 bases from V and 6 bases from J, with 6 bases in between.

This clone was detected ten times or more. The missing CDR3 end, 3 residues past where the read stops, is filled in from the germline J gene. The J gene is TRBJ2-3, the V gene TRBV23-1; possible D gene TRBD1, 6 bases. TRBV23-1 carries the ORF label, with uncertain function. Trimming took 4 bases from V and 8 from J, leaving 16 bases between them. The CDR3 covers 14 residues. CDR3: CASSRGTTHITQYF. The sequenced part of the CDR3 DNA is TGCGCCAGCAGTCGGGGGACAACCCATATTACG.

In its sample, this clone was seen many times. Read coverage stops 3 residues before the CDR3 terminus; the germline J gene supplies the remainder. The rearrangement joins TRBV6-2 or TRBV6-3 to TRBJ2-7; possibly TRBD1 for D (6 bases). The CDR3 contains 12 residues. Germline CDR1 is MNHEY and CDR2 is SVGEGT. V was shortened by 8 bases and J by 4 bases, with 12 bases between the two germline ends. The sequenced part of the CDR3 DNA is TGTGCCAGCCGGGACATTGCGTACGAG. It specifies CASRDIAYE. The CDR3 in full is CASRDIAYEQYF.

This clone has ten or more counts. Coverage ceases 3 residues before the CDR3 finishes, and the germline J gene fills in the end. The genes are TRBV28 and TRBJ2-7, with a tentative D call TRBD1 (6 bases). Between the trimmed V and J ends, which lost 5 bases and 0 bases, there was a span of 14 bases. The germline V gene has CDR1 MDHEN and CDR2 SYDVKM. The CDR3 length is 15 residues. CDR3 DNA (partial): TGTGCCAGCAGTCTCTTAGGGGACAACTCCTACGAG. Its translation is CASSLLGDNSYE. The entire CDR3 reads CASSLLGDNSYEQYF.

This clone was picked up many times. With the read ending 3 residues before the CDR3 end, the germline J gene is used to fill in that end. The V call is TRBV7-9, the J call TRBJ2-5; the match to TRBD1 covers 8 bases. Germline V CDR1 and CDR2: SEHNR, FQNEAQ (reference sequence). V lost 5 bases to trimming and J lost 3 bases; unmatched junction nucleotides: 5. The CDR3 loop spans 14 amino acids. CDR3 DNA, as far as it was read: TGTGCCAGCAGCCATCCGGACAGGGAAGAGACC. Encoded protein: CASSHPDREET. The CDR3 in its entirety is CASSHPDREETQYF.

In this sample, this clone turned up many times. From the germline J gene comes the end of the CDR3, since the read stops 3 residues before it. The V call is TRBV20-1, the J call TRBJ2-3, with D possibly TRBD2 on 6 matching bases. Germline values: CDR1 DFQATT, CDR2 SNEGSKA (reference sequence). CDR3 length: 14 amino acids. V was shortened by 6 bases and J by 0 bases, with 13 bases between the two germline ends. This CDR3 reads CSARLRGSTDTQYF. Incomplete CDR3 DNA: TGCAGTGCCCGTCTTCGGGGGAGCACAGATACG.

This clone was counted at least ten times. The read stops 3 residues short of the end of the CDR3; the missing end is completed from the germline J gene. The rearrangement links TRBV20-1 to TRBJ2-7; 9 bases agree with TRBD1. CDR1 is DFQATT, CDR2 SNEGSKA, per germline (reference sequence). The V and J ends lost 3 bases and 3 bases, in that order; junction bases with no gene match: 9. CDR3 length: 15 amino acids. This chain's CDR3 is CSARAPQGANYEQYF. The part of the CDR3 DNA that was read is TGCAGTGCTAGGGCCCCACAGGGGGCGAACTACGAG.

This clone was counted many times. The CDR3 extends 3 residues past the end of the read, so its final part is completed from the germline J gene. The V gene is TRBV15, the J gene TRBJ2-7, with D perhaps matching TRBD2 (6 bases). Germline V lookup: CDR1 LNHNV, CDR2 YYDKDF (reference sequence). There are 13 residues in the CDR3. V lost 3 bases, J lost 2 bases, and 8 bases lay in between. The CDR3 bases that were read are TGTGCCACCAGCAGTGGCGGGACCTACGAG. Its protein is CATSSGGTYE. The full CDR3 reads CATSSGGTYEQYF.

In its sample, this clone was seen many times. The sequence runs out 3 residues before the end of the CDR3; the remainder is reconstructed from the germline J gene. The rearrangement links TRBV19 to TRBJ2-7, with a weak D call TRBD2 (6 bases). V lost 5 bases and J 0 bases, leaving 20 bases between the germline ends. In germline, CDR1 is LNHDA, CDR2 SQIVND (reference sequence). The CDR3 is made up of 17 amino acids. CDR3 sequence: CASSEFGGYRDSYEQYF. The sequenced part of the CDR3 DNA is TGTGCCAGTAGTGAGTTCGGGGGATACCGAGACTCCTACGAG.

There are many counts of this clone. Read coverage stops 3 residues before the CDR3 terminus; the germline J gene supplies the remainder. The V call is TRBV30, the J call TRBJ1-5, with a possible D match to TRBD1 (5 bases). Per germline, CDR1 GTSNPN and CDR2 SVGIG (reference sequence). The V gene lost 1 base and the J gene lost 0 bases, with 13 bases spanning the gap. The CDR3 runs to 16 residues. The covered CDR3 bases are TGTGCCTGGAGTGAGGAGGGACTGTATAGCAATCAGCCC. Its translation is CAWSEEGLYSNQP. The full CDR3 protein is CAWSEEGLYSNQPQHF.

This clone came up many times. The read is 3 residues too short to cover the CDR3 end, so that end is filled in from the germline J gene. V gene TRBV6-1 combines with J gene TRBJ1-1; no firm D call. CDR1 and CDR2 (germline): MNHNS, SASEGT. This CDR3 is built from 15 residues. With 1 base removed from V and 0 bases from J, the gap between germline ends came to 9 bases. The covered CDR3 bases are TGTGCCAGCAGTGAAGGAAAGCCGTTGAACACTGAA. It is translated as CASSEGKPLNTE. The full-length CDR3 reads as CASSEGKPLNTEAFF.

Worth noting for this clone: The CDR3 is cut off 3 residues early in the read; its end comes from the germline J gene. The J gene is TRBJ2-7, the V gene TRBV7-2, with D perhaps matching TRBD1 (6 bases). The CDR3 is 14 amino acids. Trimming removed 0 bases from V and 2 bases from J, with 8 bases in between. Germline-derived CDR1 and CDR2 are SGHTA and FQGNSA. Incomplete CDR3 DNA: TGTGCCAGCAGCTTAGCACAGGGACCCTACGAG. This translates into CASSLAQGPYE. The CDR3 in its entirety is CASSLAQGPYEQYF.

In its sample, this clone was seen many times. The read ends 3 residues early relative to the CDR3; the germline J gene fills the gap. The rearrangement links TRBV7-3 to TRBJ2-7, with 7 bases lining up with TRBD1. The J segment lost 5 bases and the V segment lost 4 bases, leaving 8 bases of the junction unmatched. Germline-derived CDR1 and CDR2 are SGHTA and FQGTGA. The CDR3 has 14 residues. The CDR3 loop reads CASSSRTGVHEQYF. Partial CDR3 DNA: TGTGCCAGCAGCTCAAGAACAGGGGTCCACGAG.

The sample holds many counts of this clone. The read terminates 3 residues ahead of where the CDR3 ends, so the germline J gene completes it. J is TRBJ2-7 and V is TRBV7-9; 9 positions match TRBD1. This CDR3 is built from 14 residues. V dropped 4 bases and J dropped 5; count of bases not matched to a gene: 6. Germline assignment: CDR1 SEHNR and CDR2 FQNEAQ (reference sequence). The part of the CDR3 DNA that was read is TGTGCCAGCAGCTCATCCGGGACAGGGAACGAG. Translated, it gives CASSSSGTGNE. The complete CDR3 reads CASSSSGTGNEQYF.

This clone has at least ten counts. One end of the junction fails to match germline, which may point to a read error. CDR3 sequence reads: CASSQDGTGGSTDTQYF. The CDR3 DNA, read in part, is TGCGCCAGCAGCCAAGATGGGACAGGGGGCTCGACAGATACG. The V call is TRBV4-2, the J call TRBJ2-3; 12 nucleotides line up with TRBD1. The read is 3 residues too short to cover the CDR3 end, so that end is filled in from the germline J gene. The CDR3 sequence is 17 residues long. Germline-derived CDR1 and CDR2 are LGHNA and YNFKEQ.

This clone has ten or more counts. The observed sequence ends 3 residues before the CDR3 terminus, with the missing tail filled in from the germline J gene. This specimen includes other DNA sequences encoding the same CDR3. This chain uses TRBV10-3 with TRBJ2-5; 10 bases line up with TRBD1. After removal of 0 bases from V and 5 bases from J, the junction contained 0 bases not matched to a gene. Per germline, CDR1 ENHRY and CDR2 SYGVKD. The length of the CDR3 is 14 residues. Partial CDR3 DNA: TGTGCCATCAGTGAGTCGGGACAGGGGGAGACC. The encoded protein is CAISESGQGET. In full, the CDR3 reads CAISESGQGETQYF.

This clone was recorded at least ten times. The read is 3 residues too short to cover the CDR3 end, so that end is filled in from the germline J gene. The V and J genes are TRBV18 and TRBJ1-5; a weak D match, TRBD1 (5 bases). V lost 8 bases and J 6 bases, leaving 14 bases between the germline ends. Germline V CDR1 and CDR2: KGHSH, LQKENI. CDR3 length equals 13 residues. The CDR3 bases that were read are TGTGCCAGCGTCGAACAGGAAGGTCAGCCC. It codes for CASVEQEGQP. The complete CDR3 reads CASVEQEGQPQHF.

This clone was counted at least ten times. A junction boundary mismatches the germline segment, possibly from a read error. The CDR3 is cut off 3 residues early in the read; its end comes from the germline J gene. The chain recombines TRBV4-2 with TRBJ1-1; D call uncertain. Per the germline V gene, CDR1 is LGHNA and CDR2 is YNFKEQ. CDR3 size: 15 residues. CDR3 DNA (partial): TGCGCCAGCAGCCAAGATCGGCAGACAAACACTGAA. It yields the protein CASSQDRQTNTE. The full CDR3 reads CASSQDRQTNTEAFF.

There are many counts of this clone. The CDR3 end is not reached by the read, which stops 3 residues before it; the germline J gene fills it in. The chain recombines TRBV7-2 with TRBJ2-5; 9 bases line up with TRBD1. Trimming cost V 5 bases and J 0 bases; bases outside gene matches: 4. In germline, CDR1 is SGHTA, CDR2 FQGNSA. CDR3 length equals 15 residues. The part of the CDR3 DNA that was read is TGTGCCAGCAGCCGGGACAGGGTCTACCAAGAGACC. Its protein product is CASSRDRVYQET. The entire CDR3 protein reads CASSRDRVYQETQYF.

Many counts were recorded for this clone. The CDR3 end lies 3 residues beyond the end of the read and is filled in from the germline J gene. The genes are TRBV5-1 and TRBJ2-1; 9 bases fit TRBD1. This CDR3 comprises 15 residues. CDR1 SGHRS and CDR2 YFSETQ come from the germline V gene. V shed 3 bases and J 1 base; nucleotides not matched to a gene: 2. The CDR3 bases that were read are TGCGCCAGCAGCTCAGGGACAGGGTCCTACAATGAG. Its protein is CASSSGTGSYNE. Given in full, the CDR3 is CASSSGTGSYNEQFF.

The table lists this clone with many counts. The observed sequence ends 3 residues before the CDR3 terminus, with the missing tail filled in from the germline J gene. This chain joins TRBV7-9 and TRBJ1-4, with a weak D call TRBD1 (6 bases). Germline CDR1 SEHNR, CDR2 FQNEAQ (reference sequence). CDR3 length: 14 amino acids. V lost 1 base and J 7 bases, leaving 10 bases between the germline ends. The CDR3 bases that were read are TGTGCCAGCAGCTTAGGCGGACAGTTTGAAAAA. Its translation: CASSLGGQFEK. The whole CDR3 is CASSLGGQFEKLFF.

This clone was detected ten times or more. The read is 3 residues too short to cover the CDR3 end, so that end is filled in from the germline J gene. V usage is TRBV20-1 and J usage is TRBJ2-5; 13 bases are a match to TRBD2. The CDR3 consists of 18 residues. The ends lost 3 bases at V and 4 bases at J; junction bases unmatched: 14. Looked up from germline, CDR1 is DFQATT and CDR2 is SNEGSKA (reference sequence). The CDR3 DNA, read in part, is TGCAGTGCTAGGTGGGGGTCCGGGACTAGCGGGAACCGAGAGACC. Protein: CSARWGSGTSGNRET. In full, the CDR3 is CSARWGSGTSGNRETQYF.

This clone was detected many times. CDR3 region: CASSPTSGSKNEQYF. The sequenced CDR3 bases are TGTGCCAGCTCACCGACTAGCGGGAGTAAGAACGAG. The V call is TRBV18, the J call TRBJ2-7, with 12 bases lining up with TRBD2. The read terminates 3 residues before the CDR3 end, so the remaining end is supplied by the germline J gene. Germline trimming cut 3 bases from V and 5 bases from J; bases unmatched to any gene: 5. Germline-derived CDR1 and CDR2 are KGHSH and LQKENI. This CDR3 contains 15 residues.

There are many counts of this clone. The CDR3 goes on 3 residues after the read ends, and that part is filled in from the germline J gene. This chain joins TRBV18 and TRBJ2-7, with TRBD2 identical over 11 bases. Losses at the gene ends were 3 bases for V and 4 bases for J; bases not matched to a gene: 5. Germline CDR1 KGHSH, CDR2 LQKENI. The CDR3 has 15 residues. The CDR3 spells CASSPPGTSGYEQYF. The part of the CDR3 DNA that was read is TGTGCCAGCTCACCGCCCGGGACTAGCGGTTACGAG.